This record concerns one TCR beta chain sequence. The data were obtained in a study of blood T cell repertoires in COVID-19. Study-wide background: Material from acute and convalescent COVID-19 was sourced from the United States, Italy and Spain. PBMCs, B-cell-depleted T cells, or T cells provided the cDNA or gDNA that made up the material.

As originally analysed: Nucleated cell number was recorded as an estimate derived from reference gene primer amplification. TCRdb's copy holds only in-frame clones and misses some; the assay was immunoSEQ multiplex PCR. V, J and clone size were drawn from that table, and D and trimming were deduced from the DNA. The sample shows about 280,000 clones, around 87% of them seen only once. CDR3 length: 14 amino acids. Germline V lookup: CDR1 WSHSY, CDR2 SAAADI. Between the trimmed V and J ends, which lost 3 bases and 4 bases, there was a span of 11 bases. Sequencing used peripheral blood. The genes are TRBV10-2 and TRBJ2-3, with D possibly matching TRBD2 (6 bases). This clonotype was obtained from a woman between 45 and 65 years old who had recovered from COVID-19. CDR3 bases: TGCGCCAGCAGTGAACCGTGGGGGGCAGATACGCAGTATTTT. Its translation: CASSEPWGADTQYF.